The TCR beta chain described here comes from a study of Ad26.COV2.S vaccination and SARS-CoV-2 variants. The assay was immunoSEQ multiplex PCR, and TCRdb's table has in-frame clones only and misses some. The data hold 410,000 or so clones, with about nine tenths observed a single time. This CDR3 comprises 15 residues. The ends were cut back, 8 bases at V and 0 bases at J, with 14 bases in the middle. Looked up from germline, CDR1 is WNHNN and CDR2 is SYGVQD (reference sequence). Described treatment: around 19 received Ad26.COV2.S at low or high dose, single or two shots; about 5 received placebo; per-sample allocation not given. Sampling was done on day 63 after the first vaccine or placebo injection.

The sequencing used peripheral blood, collected in a trial of Ad26.COV2.S vaccine versus placebo. This clonotype was obtained from a person aged 18-60 years who received the Ad26.COV2.S COVID-19 vaccine or a placebo. The chain employs TRBV10-1 and TRBJ1-5, with D hard to call. The CDR3 DNA reads TGCGCCAGCCCGTGGAGCGTATATAGCAATCAGCCCCAGCATTTT. Protein sequence: CASPWSVYSNQPQHF.